The subject of this entry is one TCR beta chain. Other DNA variants within this sample encode the same CDR3. Per the original methods: Using reference gene primer amplification, nucleated cell counts were estimated. Sequencing used immunoSEQ multiplex PCR; TCRdb keeps in-frame clones, though not all of them. V and J calls and clone size are as listed in that table; D and trimming were resolved from the DNA. The sample has approximately 97,000 clones, around 92% seen once. V was pared by 5 bases and J by 4 bases, with 18 bases between. The CDR3 runs 15 residues. The V gene's germline CDR1 is SEHNR and CDR2 FQNEAQ (reference sequence). The data are from a study of blood T cell repertoires in COVID-19.

V usage is TRBV7-9 and J usage is TRBJ2-7; D may be TRBD1 (5 bases). The source material was peripheral blood. This clonotype was sampled from a man younger than 30 with acute or convalescent COVID-19. The CDR3 spells CASSPRSRTGYEQYF. The CDR3 DNA reads as TGTGCCAGCAGCCCACGCTCCCGAACAGGTTACGAGCAGTACTTC.